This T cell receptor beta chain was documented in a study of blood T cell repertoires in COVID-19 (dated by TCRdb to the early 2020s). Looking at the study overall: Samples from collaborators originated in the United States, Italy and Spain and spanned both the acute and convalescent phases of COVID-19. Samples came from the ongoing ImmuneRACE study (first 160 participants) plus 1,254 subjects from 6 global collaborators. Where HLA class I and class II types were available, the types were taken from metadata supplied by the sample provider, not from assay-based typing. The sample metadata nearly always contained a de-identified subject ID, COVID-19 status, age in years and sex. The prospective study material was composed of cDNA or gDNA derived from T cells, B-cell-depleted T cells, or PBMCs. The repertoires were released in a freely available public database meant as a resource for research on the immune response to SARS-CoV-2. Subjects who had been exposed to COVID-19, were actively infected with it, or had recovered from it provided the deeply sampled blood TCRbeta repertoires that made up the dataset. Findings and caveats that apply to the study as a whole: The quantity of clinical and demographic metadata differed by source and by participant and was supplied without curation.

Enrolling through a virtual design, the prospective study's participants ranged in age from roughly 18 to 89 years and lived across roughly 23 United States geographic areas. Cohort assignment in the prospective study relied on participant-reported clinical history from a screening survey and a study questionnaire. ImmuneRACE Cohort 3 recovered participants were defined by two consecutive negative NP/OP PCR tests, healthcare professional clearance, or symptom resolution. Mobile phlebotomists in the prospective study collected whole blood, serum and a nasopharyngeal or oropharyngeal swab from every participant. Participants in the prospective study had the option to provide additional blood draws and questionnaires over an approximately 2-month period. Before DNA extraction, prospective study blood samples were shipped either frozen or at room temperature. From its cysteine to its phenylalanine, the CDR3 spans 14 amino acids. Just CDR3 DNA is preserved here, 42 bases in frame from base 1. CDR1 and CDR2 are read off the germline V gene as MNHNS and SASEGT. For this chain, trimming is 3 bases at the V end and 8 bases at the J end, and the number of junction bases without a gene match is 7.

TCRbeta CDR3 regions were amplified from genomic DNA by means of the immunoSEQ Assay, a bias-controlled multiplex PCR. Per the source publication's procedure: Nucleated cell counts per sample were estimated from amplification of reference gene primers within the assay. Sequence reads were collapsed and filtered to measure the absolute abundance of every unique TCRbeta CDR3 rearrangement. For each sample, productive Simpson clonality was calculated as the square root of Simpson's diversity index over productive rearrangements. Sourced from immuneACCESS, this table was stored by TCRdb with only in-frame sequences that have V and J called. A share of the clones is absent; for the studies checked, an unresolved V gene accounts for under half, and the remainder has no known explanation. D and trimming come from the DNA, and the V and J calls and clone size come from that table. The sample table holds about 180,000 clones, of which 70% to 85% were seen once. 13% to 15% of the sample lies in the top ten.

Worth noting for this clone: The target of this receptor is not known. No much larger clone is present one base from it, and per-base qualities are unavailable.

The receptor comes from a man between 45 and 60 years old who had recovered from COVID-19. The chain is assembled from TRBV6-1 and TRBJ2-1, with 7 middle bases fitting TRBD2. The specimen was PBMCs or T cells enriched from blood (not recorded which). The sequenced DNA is TGTGCCAGCAGTGAGACGGGAGGATTTGATGAGCAGTTCTTC. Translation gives CASSETGGFDEQFF.